The clone carrying this T cell receptor (beta chain) showed up just a few times. The antigen remains undetermined. This sample was taken from a study of T cell repertoires in cytomegalovirus infection. TCRdb redid the calling of the reads with MiXCR, one entry per CDR3 protein. In the table there are roughly 200,000 distinct CDR3 sequences, roughly 15% of which are singletons. Whole-study results and caveats: Adding up the frequency of public TCR beta families identified people who carried CMV plus the relevant HLA.

The CDR3 is 17 residues long. Looked up from germline, CDR1 is MDHEN and CDR2 is SYDVKM. V dropped 8 bases and J dropped 0; count of bases not matched to a gene: 13. The sequenced sample consisted of CD8+ T cells from PBMCs. The chain has TRBV28 and TRBJ2-4; 7 bases line up with TRBD1. The receptor was derived from a human donor in good health (CMV status not recorded). Some clones in this sample may be carry-over from other donors' samples. The CDR3 sequence: CASGRATGVTAKNIQYF. CDR3 DNA: TGTGCCAGCGGACGGGCCACAGGGGTAACAGCCAAAAACATTCAGTACTTC.